This T cell receptor (beta chain) was recovered during a study of Ad26.COV2.S vaccination and SARS-CoV-2 variants. The CDR3 has 13 residues. The germline CDR1 and CDR2 sequences are ENHRY and SYGVKD. With 2 bases removed from V and 0 bases from J, the gap between germline ends came to 4 bases. Clones were sequenced by immunoSEQ multiplex PCR, and TCRdb holds only the in-frame ones, with some missing. The table records 350,000 to 500,000 clones, 89% of them present only once. Worth noting for this clone: Antigen unknown.

Study-level results: For non-spike TCRs, breadth in vaccine recipients resembled that in placebo recipients.

Treatment specified: around 19 received Ad26.COV2.S at low or high dose, single or two shots; 5 received placebo; per-sample allocation not given. Samples came from day 63 after the first vaccine or placebo injection. Boston provided a donor who was an adult aged 18-55 years. Here the sequenced sample was peripheral blood, taken in a trial of Ad26.COV2.S vaccine versus placebo. The chain is built from TRBV10-3 and TRBJ1-1; D uncertain. The sequence was obtained from a person between 18 and 65 years old who received the Ad26.COV2.S COVID-19 vaccine or a placebo. The CDR3 nucleotides are TGTGCCATCAGTGAGATCCTGAACACTGAAGCTTTCTTT. It codes for CAISEILNTEAFF.